This T cell receptor (beta chain) was observed in a study of cytomegalovirus exposure and HLA in healthy donors. Whole-study results and caveats: A previous analysis found most TCR beta V segments productive roughly 87% or roughly 30% of the time.

Healthy individuals who donated bone marrow served as the donors. Despite likely unrecorded immune exposures, the donors were nominally healthy at the time of sampling. This PCR relied on a set of 60 Vbeta primers and 13 Jbeta primers. Method: immunoSEQ multiplex PCR; TCRdb's copy keeps in-frame clones and lacks some. Among 72,000 or so clones listed, less than 80% were seen once. CDR1 and CDR2 (germline): SGHAT, FQDESV (reference sequence). Trimming took 3 bases from V and 1 from J; bases not matched to a gene: 5. This CDR3 has 15 residues. Comments on this clone: Its antigen remains unknown.

Input material: PBMCs. The chain combines TRBV11-1 with TRBJ2-5; 7 nucleotides line up with TRBD1. This TCR was sampled from a woman between 50 and 59 years old in good health and CMV-seronegative. Written as DNA, the CDR3 is TGTGCCAGCAGCTTTATGGGACAGCGCCAAGAGACCCAGTACTTC. This encodes CASSFMGQRQETQYF.